This section outlines one TCR beta chain sequence together with its context. Quantitative 5'-RACE with molecular barcodes was used to make the TCR beta libraries. TCRdb re-analysed the 5' RACE reads in MiXCR, keeping a single row per CDR3 protein. The sample records under 300,000 distinct CDR3 sequences, more than 15% being singletons. The CDR3 sequence is 13 residues long. Germline CDR1 and CDR2: SEHNR and FQNEAQ (reference sequence). V was clipped by 1 base and J by 8 bases, with 9 bases between them. This record comes from a study of CD8 T cells in ankylosing spondylitis. V usage is TRBV7-9 and J usage is TRBJ2-1, with D uncertain. This receptor was taken from a male donor with ankylosing spondylitis or in good health (not recorded which). The specimen sequenced was blood, either unsorted or a sorted T cell fraction (not recorded which). The CDR3 sequence is CASSLVPFDEQFF. Written as DNA, the CDR3 is TGTGCCAGCAGCTTAGTTCCCTTCGATGAGCAGTTCTTC.